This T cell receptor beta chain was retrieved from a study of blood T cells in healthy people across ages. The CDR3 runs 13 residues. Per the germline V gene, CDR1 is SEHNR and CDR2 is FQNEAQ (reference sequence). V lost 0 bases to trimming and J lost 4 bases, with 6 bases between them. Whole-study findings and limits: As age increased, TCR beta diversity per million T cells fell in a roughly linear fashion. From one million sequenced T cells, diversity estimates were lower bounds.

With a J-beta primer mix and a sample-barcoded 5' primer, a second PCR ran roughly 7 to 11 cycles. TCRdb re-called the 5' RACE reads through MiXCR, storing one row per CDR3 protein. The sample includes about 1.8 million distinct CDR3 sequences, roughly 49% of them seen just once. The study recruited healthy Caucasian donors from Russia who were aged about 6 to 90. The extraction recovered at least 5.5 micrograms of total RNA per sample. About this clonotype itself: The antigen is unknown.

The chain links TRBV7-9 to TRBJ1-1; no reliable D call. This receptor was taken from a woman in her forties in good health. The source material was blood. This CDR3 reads CASSLAQTTEAFF. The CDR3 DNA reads TGTGCCAGCAGCTTAGCTCAAACCACTGAAGCTTTCTTT.